Listed here are 10 T cell receptor beta chains from one sample, sequenced in a study of blood T cell repertoires in COVID-19. TCRdb's table, derived via immunoSEQ multiplex PCR, lists solely in-frame clones and lacks some. Of 350,000 to 400,000 clones listed, roughly 90% are singletons. The source material was peripheral blood. Source of these receptors: a woman aged 30 to 39 with COVID-19, enrolled during active disease.

This clone has only one observation. The rearrangement joins TRBV9 to TRBJ1-6; 11 bases are a match to TRBD1. V shed 3 bases and J 7 bases; nucleotides not matched to a gene: 3. The CDR3 contains 15 residues. CDR1 SGDLS and CDR2 YYNGEE come from the germline V gene. CDR3 nucleotides: TGTGCCAGCAGCGCTGGGACAGGGGGGAATTCACCCCTCCACTTT. Translated: CASSAGTGGNSPLHF.

The chain links TRBV14 to TRBJ2-3; a possible D gene is TRBD2 (6 bases). V was pared by 3 bases and J by 2 bases, with 18 bases between. Germline V gene lookup returns CDR1 SGHDN and CDR2 FVKESK. The CDR3 loop spans 17 amino acids. The chain's CDR3 is CASSHELGLTYTDTQYF. The CDR3 nucleotides read TGTGCCAGCAGCCACGAGCTAGGACTAACCTACACAGATACGCAGTATTTT.

For the CDR3, the DNA is TGTGCCAGCAGCGTAGGCGTCCTTCCCGGCACTGAAGCTTTCTTT. Translated, it gives CASSVGVLPGTEAFF. This chain links TRBV9 with TRBJ1-1, with unresolved D. The CDR3 loop spans 15 amino acids. From germline, CDR1 is SGDLS and CDR2 YYNGEE. V dropped 0 bases and J dropped 4 bases, with 13 bases sitting between them.

The V call is TRBV7-9, the J call TRBJ2-2; TRBD2 matches 16 bases. CDR3 size: 17 residues. In germline, CDR1 is SEHNR, CDR2 FQNEAQ (reference sequence). Trimming removed 5 bases from V and 7 bases from J; junction bases left unmatched: 7. DNA for the CDR3: TGTGCCAGCAGCCCCGGGACTAGCGGGGGGGCAGTCGGGGAGCTGTTTTTT. It translates to CASSPGTSGGAVGELFF.

The V gene is TRBV3-1 (or the pseudogene TRBV3-2), the J gene TRBJ2-5, with D tentatively TRBD1 (6 bases). V lost 10 bases, J lost 2 bases, and 17 bases lay in between. The CDR3 sequence is 14 residues long. Germline CDR1 LGHDT, CDR2 YNNKEL (reference sequence). In nucleotides, the CDR3 is TGTGCCACAGACCCGACAGGCCAACAAGAGACCCAGTACTTC. It encodes CATDPTGQQETQYF.

Regarding this clone: Other DNA sequences in this specimen translate into the identical CDR3. The CDR3 coding sequence is TGTGCCAGCAGCTTAGAATCTAGTCACGGGACCCAGTACTTC. This sequence encodes CASSLESSHGTQYF. This rearrangement joins TRBV11-2 to TRBJ2-5; no definite D call. V was trimmed by 0 bases and J by 7 bases, leaving 12 bases between them. There are 14 residues in the CDR3. Germline V gene sequence: CDR1 SGHAT, CDR2 FQNNGV.

In its sample, this clone was seen once. This sequence joins TRBV5-5 and TRBJ1-2; 8 bases match TRBD1. CDR1 and CDR2 (germline): SGHKS, YYEKEE (reference sequence). The trim removed 4 bases at V and 6 bases at J, leaving 11 bases unmatched. This CDR3 has 15 amino acids. The CDR3 loop reads CASSIGQGRLDGYTF. CDR3 coding DNA: TGTGCCAGCAGCATAGGACAGGGTAGGCTGGATGGCTACACCTTC.

J is TRBJ1-3 and V is TRBV10-2, with D unresolved. V gave up 4 bases and J gave up 0 bases, with 10 bases separating them. CDR1 and CDR2 (germline): WSHSY, SAAADI. This CDR3 has 15 residues. The DNA of the CDR3 is TGCGCCAGCAGTGCAACACAGTTCTCTGGAAACACCATATATTTT. This encodes CASSATQFSGNTIYF.

The genes are TRBV29-1 and TRBJ2-7, with 9 positions matching TRBD1. The V gene's germline CDR1 is SQVTM and CDR2 ANQGSEA. The CDR3 is 13 residues long. J gave up 3 bases and V 5 bases, and 5 bases lay outside the gene matches. Written as DNA, the CDR3 is TGCAGCGTTAAAGGGACAGGGAACTACGAGCAGTACTTC. This translates into CSVKGTGNYEQYF.

This clone was counted once. The genes are TRBV2 and TRBJ2-2, with D maybe TRBD1 (6 bases). Trimming removed 7 bases from V and 4 bases from J, with 13 bases in between. This CDR3 comprises 14 residues. Germline CDR1 SNHLY, CDR2 FYNNEI. The CDR3 protein is CASNGRGSTGELFF. DNA for the CDR3: TGTGCCAGCAATGGCAGGGGTAGCACCGGGGAGCTGTTTTTT.